This T cell receptor (beta chain) appears in the sequencing data of a study of blood T cell repertoires in COVID-19. Germline lookup yields CDR1 SQVTM and CDR2 ANQGSEA. This CDR3 comprises 15 residues. Trimming took 6 bases from V and 0 from J, leaving 14 bases between them. Data came from immunoSEQ multiplex PCR; TCRdb stores just in-frame clones and leaves some out. The sample holds about 110,000 clones; roughly nine tenths are singletons and the top ten take about 5.3%. The source is a man between 35 and 55 years old with active or convalescent COVID-19. The chain carries TRBV29-1 and TRBJ2-2; D is perhaps TRBD1 (5 bases). Sequenced input: peripheral blood. The CDR3 DNA reads as TGCAGCGTCCAGGTGGGGCTTACGAACACCGGGGAGCTGTTTTTT. As protein: CSVQVGLTNTGELFF.